The 18 T cell receptor beta chains given below trace back to one sample, sequenced in a study of identical twins. In TCRdb, the 5' RACE reads were re-called with MiXCR into one record per CDR3 protein. Of around 450,000 distinct CDR3 sequences listed, approximately 15% are singletons. The same specimen was also included in a second study, on yellow fever vaccine responses in identical twins.

Material: CD4+ T cells sorted from blood. The receptors originated from a young woman in good health.

The J gene is TRBJ2-3, the V gene TRBV24-1; maybe TRBD1 (6 bases). The CDR3 loop spans 16 amino acids. The ends were cut back, 3 bases at V and 7 bases at J, with 19 bases in the middle. CDR1 KGHDR and CDR2 SFDVKD come from the germline V gene. The CDR3 loop reads CATSDPGQLSLNTQYF. As DNA, the CDR3 is TGTGCCACCAGTGATCCCGGACAGCTCTCTCTTAATACGCAGTATTTT.

The sample holds a few counts of this clonotype. The chain recombines TRBV20-1 with TRBJ2-3; a possible D gene is TRBD2 (7 bases). This CDR3 contains 16 residues. The V gene lost 5 bases and the J gene lost 0 bases, with 18 bases spanning the gap. The V gene's germline CDR1 is DFQATT and CDR2 SNEGSKA (reference sequence). The CDR3 sequence is CSAYTGRGLSTDTQYF. For the CDR3, the DNA is TGCAGTGCTTACACTGGGCGGGGGCTCAGCACAGATACGCAGTATTTT.

There are many counts of this clonotype. The chain couples TRBV5-1 to TRBJ2-5; D uncertain. Germline V gene lookup returns CDR1 SGHRS and CDR2 YFSETQ. The V end was cut by 0 bases, the J end by 0 bases, with 0 bases between. This CDR3 contains 12 residues. The CDR3 is CASSLDQETQYF. The CDR3 DNA is TGCGCCAGCAGCTTGGACCAAGAGACCCAGTACTTC.

This sequence joins TRBV7-9 and TRBJ2-1; 7 bases line up with TRBD2. This CDR3 region has 15 residues. Germline V lookup: CDR1 SEHNR, CDR2 FQNEAQ (reference sequence). The trim removed 6 bases at V and 9 bases at J, leaving 14 bases unmatched. CDR3 amino acids: CASSQLGGSSGEQFF. As DNA, the CDR3 is TGTGCCAGCAGTCAACTCGGCGGGAGCTCGGGTGAGCAGTTCTTC.

A few counts support this clonotype. The chain carries TRBV7-9 and TRBJ2-7; weak D call: TRBD2 (6 bases). The CDR3 is made up of 16 amino acids. With 5 bases removed from V and 0 bases from J, the gap between germline ends came to 17 bases. The germline gives CDR1 SEHNR, CDR2 FQNEAQ (reference sequence). CDR3 nucleotides: TGTGCCAGCAGCCCAGCGGGTATTTGGTCCTCCTACGAGCAGTACTTC. It is translated as CASSPAGIWSSYEQYF.

In this sample, this clonotype turned up a few times. The chain couples TRBV7-9 to TRBJ2-7; 11 positions match TRBD1. The CDR3 has 15 residues. Germline V gene lookup returns CDR1 SEHNR and CDR2 FQNEAQ (reference sequence). Trimming at V came to 7 bases and at J to 4 bases, leaving 9 bases not matched to a gene. CDR3 sequence: CASNGQGAVGYEQYF. As DNA, the CDR3 is TGTGCCAGCAACGGACAGGGGGCCGTCGGGTACGAGCAGTACTTC. Based on the CDR3 plus reference TRBV7-9 and TRBJ2-7, the full variable domain is DTGVSQNPRHKITKRGQNVTFRCDPISEHNRLYWYRQTLGQGPEFLTYFQNEAQLEKSRLLSDRFSAERPKGSFSTLEIQRTEQGDSAMYLCASNGQGAVGYEQYFGPGTRLTVT.

This chain joins TRBV6-1 and TRBJ2-1; 11 nucleotides agree with TRBD2. Germline CDR1 and CDR2: MNHNS and SASEGT. Unmatched junction bases numbered 8, after V lost 5 bases and J lost 5 bases. The CDR3 has 16 amino acids. The CDR3 here is CASSPHPSGGNNEQFF. CDR3 sequence (DNA): TGTGCCAGCAGTCCCCACCCTAGCGGGGGGAACAATGAGCAGTTCTTC.

This clonotype was seen only a few times. V gene TRBV27 combines with J gene TRBJ2-3; the D gene could be TRBD1 or TRBD2 (5 bases each). From germline, CDR1 is MNHEY and CDR2 SMNVEV (reference sequence). There are 14 residues in the CDR3. Trimming took off 3 bases at V and 7 bases at J, with 14 bases between the two ends. CDR3 bases: TGTGCCAGCAGTTTGCCTACCGAGGGGCATACGCAGTATTTT. Amino acids: CASSLPTEGHTQYF.

The chain recombines TRBV5-5 with TRBJ2-7; 7 nucleotides agree with TRBD2. CDR1 SGHKS and CDR2 YYEKEE come from the germline V gene (reference sequence). The CDR3 runs 16 residues. V lost 0 bases to trimming and J lost 5 bases; unmatched junction nucleotides: 11. The CDR3 protein is CASSLGWGGGYNEQYF. CDR3 nucleotide sequence: TGTGCCAGCAGCTTGGGTTGGGGGGGAGGGTATAACGAGCAGTACTTC.

This clonotype was picked up a small number of times. The CDR3 coding sequence is TGTGCCAGCAGTGAAGCGTCAGGAAACACCGGGGAGCTGTTTTTT. It encodes CASSEASGNTGELFF. The genes are TRBV2 and TRBJ2-2, with D unresolved. The germline V gene encodes CDR1 SNHLY and CDR2 FYNNEI. The length of the CDR3 is 15 residues. Trimming took off 0 bases at V and 2 bases at J, with 7 bases between the two ends. The variable domain in full, completed from reference TRBV2 and TRBJ2-2, reads EPEVTQTPSHQVTQMGQEVILRCVPISNHLYFYWYRQILGQKVEFLVSFYNNEISEKSEIFDDQFSVERPDGSNFTLKIRSTKLEDSAMYFCASSEASGNTGELFFGEGSRLTVL.

This clonotype was counted between two and nine times. V gene TRBV7-6 combines with J gene TRBJ2-3, with D possibly TRBD1 on 5 matching bases. The V gene lost 0 bases and the J gene lost 2 bases, with 6 bases spanning the gap. The CDR3 is 14 amino acids. CDR1 is SGHVS and CDR2 is FNYEAQ in the germline V gene. The CDR3 DNA reads as TGTGCCAGCAGCTTAGCACAGGTCACAGATACGCAGTATTTT. This gives the protein CASSLAQVTDTQYF. Full variable domain (remainder filled in from reference TRBV7-6 and TRBJ2-3): GAGVSQSPRYKVTKRGQDVALRCDPISGHVSLYWYRQALGQGPEFLTYFNYEAQQDKSGLPNDRFSAERPEGSISTLTIQRTEQRDSAMYRCASSLAQVTDTQYFGPGTRLTVL.

This chain connects TRBV2 to TRBJ2-3, with D perhaps given as TRBD1 or TRBD2 (5 bases each). Germline V CDR1 and CDR2: SNHLY, FYNNEI. There are 14 residues in the CDR3. Trimming pared 3 bases from V and 0 bases from J, leaving 7 bases between. The CDR3 loop reads CASSDGASTDTQYF. CDR3 nucleotides: TGTGCCAGCAGTGACGGGGCTAGCACAGATACGCAGTATTTT.

This clonotype was found many times. The chain is built from TRBV7-9 and TRBJ2-3, with D perhaps TRBD2 (6 bases). The germline gives CDR1 SEHNR, CDR2 FQNEAQ (reference sequence). This CDR3 is built from 14 residues. V lost 7 bases, J lost 6 bases, and 17 bases lay in between. DNA for the CDR3: TGTGCCAGCACCCTTTCCGGGGCGGGGGATACGCAGTATTTT. It translates to CASTLSGAGDTQYF.

V and J are TRBV3-1 and TRBJ2-1; D gene unclear. Germline lookup yields CDR1 LGHDT and CDR2 YNNKEL (reference sequence). Trimming removed 5 bases at V and 3 bases at J, with 14 bases between. There are 15 residues in the CDR3. The CDR3 DNA sequence: TGTGCCAGCAGCTCAGTAAGGACCGACTACAATGAGCAGTTCTTC. It codes for CASSSVRTDYNEQFF.

The CDR3 here is CASSFGGQEQFF. In nucleotides, the CDR3 is TGTGCCAGCAGCTTCGGGGGACAGGAGCAGTTCTTC. This sequence joins TRBV5-5 and TRBJ2-1; D is perhaps TRBD1 (7 bases). Germline-derived CDR1 and CDR2 are SGHKS and YYEKEE (reference sequence). Trimming left V 2 bases short and J 10 bases short, with 10 bases between. The CDR3 consists of 12 residues. Supplemented by reference TRBV5-5 and TRBJ2-1, the full variable domain reads DAGVTQSPTHLIKTRGQQVTLRCSPISGHKSVSWYQQVLGQGPQFIFQYYEKEERGRGNFPDRFSARQFPNYSSELNVNALLLGDSALYLCASSFGGQEQFFGPGTRLTVL.

This chain links TRBV21-1 with TRBJ2-7; the D segment call TRBD1 is taken from the table without a DNA check. TRBV21-1 is noted as a pseudogene. This CDR3 has 15 residues. The CDR3 spells CASSAPRDPNYEQYF. In DNA form, the CDR3 reads TGTGCCAGCAGCGCCCCCAGGGACCCAAATTACGAGCAGTACTTC.

The chain recombines TRBV15 with TRBJ2-3, with 9 bases aligning to TRBD2. Germline trimming cut 2 bases from V and 2 bases from J; bases unmatched to any gene: 5. The CDR3 consists of 16 residues. CDR1 and CDR2 (germline): LNHNV, YYDKDF (reference sequence). CDR3 protein: CATSRYSGLATDTQYF. In DNA, the CDR3 is TGTGCCACCAGCAGATATTCGGGACTAGCCACAGATACGCAGTATTTT.

The gene calls are TRBV20-1 and TRBJ2-3; the match to TRBD2 covers 14 bases. Germline V gene lookup returns CDR1 DFQATT and CDR2 SNEGSKA (reference sequence). Trimming cost V 5 bases and J 8 bases; bases outside gene matches: 6. The CDR3 is 14 residues long. In DNA, the CDR3 is TGCAGTGCTCCGTCGGGACTAGCGGGAGCTACGCAGTATTTT. This sequence encodes CSAPSGLAGATQYF.